Listed below are T cell receptor beta chains from one sample, sequenced in a study of CXCR3-negative and CXCR3-positive naive CD8 T cells. TCRdb re-called the 5' RACE reads and catalogs CDR3 proteins one per entry, DNA excluded. The table gives 100,000 to 150,000 distinct CDR3 sequences; the top ten clones make up 0.29% of it. The sequenced material came from naive CXCR3- CD8+ T cells from blood. The receptors here all came from a human donor in good health. Some clones in this sample may be carry-over from other donors' samples. CDR3s include the opening cysteine and the closing phenylalanine or tryptophan.

J gene	V gene	CDR3 protein
TRBJ2-3	TRBV5-6	CASSPRGSGYLTDTQYF
TRBJ2-1	TRBV5-1	CASSFIGNEQFF
TRBJ2-7	TRBV20-1	CRAGTGDFLYEQYF
TRBJ1-1	TRBV7-6	CASSPRDRGFEAEAFF
TRBJ1-2	TRBV5-4	CASSAVTGGPNYGYTF
TRBJ2-7	TRBV7-9	CASSLVSRGFEQYF
TRBJ1-4	TRBV5-5	CASSLAGDEKLFF
TRBJ2-4	TRBV20-1	CSARDFRTEDYSPDIQYF
TRBJ1-5	TRBV27	CASSLGPPPWPQHF
TRBJ1-5	TRBV11-3	CASSLEGGQGDNQPQHF
TRBJ1-2	TRBV29-1	CSVPTVDSYGYTF
TRBJ2-7	TRBV5-1	CASSSNIGNYEQYF
TRBJ2-7	TRBV20-1	CSAGLSAGGPYEQYF
TRBJ2-5	TRBV7-2	CASSSIRGSGEETQYF
TRBJ2-7	TRBV6-6	CASSSGTSGRIWSYEQYF
TRBJ2-2	TRBV7-9	CASSATGGNTGELFF
TRBJ2-2	TRBV3-1	CASSPLMPGELFF
TRBJ2-7	TRBV6-1	CASSERGDRAYEQYF